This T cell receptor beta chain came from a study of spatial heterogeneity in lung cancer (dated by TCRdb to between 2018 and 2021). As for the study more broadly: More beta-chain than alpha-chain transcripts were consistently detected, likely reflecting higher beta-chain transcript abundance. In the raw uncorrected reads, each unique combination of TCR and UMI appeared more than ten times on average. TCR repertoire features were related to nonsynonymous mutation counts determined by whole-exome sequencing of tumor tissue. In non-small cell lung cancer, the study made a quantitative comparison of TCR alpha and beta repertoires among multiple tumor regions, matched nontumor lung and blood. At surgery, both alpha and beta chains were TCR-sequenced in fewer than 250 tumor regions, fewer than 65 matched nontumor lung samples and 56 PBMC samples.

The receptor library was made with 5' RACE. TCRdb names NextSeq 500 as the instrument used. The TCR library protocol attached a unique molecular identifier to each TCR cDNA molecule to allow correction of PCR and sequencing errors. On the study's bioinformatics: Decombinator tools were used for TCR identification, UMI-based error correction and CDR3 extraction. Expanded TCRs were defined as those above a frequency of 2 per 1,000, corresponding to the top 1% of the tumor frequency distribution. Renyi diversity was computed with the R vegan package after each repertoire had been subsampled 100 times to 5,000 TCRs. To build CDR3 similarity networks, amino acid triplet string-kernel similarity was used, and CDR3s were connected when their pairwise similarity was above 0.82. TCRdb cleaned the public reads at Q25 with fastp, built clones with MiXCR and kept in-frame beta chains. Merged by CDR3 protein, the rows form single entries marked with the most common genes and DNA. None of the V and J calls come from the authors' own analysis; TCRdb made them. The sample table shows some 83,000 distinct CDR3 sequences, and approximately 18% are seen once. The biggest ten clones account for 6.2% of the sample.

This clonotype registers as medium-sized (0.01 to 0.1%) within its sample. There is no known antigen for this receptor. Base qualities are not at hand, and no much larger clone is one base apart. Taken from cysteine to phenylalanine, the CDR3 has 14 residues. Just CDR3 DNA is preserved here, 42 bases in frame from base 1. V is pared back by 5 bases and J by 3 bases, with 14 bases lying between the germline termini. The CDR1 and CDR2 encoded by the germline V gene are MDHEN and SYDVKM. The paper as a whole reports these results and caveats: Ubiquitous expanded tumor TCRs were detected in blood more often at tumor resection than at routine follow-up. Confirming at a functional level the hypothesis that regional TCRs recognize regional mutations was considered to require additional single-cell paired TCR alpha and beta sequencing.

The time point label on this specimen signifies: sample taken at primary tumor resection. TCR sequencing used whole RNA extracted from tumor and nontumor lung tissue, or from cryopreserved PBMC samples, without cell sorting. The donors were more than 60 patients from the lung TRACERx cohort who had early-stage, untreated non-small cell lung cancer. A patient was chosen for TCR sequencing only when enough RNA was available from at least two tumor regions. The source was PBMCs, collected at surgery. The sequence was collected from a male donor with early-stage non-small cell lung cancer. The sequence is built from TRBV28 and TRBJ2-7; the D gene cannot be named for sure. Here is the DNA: TGTGCCAGCAGTCTTGAGAAGCGCGGCTACGAGCAGTACTTC. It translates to CASSLEKRGYEQYF.